A selection of T cell receptor beta chains follows, all from one sample in a study of blood T cells in healthy people across ages. TCRdb called the 5' RACE reads again in MiXCR, with one record for every CDR3 protein. There are around 1.5 million distinct CDR3 sequences in the sample; 59% occur only once, and over 5% lies in the top ten. The sequenced sample consisted of blood. The receptor source for this set is a man aged 18 to 29 in good health. Both conserved end residues are part of each CDR3. The order of the fields is clone size, V gene, D gene, J gene, CDR3 DNA, CDR3 protein. The D gene is left open where the match is weak. Not all rows give a size; the values are once, few, many and, for expanded clones, a class.

size: many
V: TRBV11-2
D: NA
J: TRBJ2-1
DNA: TGTGCCAGCAGCTTACGCCGACTCAACAATGAGCAGTTCTTC
CDR3: CASSLRRLNNEQFF

size: NA
V: TRBV29-1
D: NA
J: TRBJ2-3
DNA: TGCAGCGTTGTAGGCCTACTCGGGGATACGCAGTATTTT
CDR3: CSVVGLLGDTQYF

size: NA
V: TRBV6-2/TRBV6-3
D: NA
J: TRBJ2-7
DNA: TGTGCCAGCAGTTACTCGACCAGGGGGGGAGCCTACGAGCAGTACTTC
CDR3: CASSYSTRGGAYEQYF

size: NA
V: TRBV10-3
D: TRBD2
J: TRBJ2-5
DNA: TGTGCCATCAGTTCCGGGACTAGGGGGCAAGAGACCCAGTACTTC
CDR3: CAISSGTRGQETQYF

size: NA
V: TRBV9
D: NA
J: TRBJ2-3
DNA: TGTGCCAGCAGCGTGTGGGGGCGAACCACAGATACGCAGTATTTT
CDR3: CASSVWGRTTDTQYF

size: few
V: TRBV20-1
D: NA
J: TRBJ2-3
DNA: TGCAGTGCTGCGCCGCCCCCGGAGCAGTATTTT
CDR3: CSAAPPPEQYF

size: NA
V: TRBV12-3/TRBV12-4
D: NA
J: TRBJ1-5
DNA: TGTGCCAGCAGTCCCAGTCGTTATAGCAATCAGCCCCAGCATTTT
CDR3: CASSPSRYSNQPQHF

size: NA
V: TRBV20-1
D: NA
J: TRBJ2-1
DNA: TGCAGTGCTCGACCCCGACGGATCAGCTCCTACAATGAGCAGTTCTTC
CDR3: CSARPRRISSYNEQFF

size: NA
V: TRBV30
D: NA
J: TRBJ2-5
DNA: TGTGCCTGGACTGGCGGGACAAAGACCCAGTACTTC
CDR3: CAWTGGTKTQYF

size: few
V: TRBV20-1
D: TRBD1
J: TRBJ2-7
DNA: TGCAGTGCTAGAGATCTGGACAGGGGAGGGGGCGAGCAGTACTTC
CDR3: CSARDLDRGGGEQYF

size: NA
V: TRBV14
D: TRBD2
J: TRBJ2-5
DNA: TGTGCCAGCAGCCCGCCGGGACTAGGGGGAGGAGAGACCCAGTACTTC
CDR3: CASSPPGLGGGETQYF

size: NA
V: TRBV12-3/TRBV12-4
D: NA
J: TRBJ2-5
DNA: TGTGCCAGCAGTTCTCCAGGGATCCAAGAGACCCAGTACTTC
CDR3: CASSSPGIQETQYF

size: NA
V: TRBV7-2
D: TRBD2
J: TRBJ2-3
DNA: TGTGCCAGCAGCTTGGCCGAGGGGCTAGCGGGAGGCAGCACAGATACGCAGTATTTT
CDR3: CASSLAEGLAGGSTDTQYF

size: few
V: TRBV29-1
D: NA
J: TRBJ2-7
DNA: TGCAGCGCCCAGTTCCCGAACAACTACGAGCAGTACTTC
CDR3: CSAQFPNNYEQYF

size: NA
V: TRBV12-3/TRBV12-4
D: TRBD1
J: TRBJ1-1
DNA: TGTGCCAGCAGTTTAGTGGGGACAGAAGAAGCTTTCTTT
CDR3: CASSLVGTEEAFF

size: once
V: TRBV11-1
D: TRBD2
J: TRBJ2-7
DNA: TGTGCCGGCAGCTCGGGACTAGCGGGAGTTCGTTCCTACGAGCAGTACTTC
CDR3: CAGSSGLAGVRSYEQYF

size: NA
V: TRBV2
D: NA
J: TRBJ1-5
DNA: TGTGCCACCACACTAGCGGGAGTATCAGATACGCAGCATTTT
CDR3: CATTLAGVSDTQHF